The 9 T cell receptor beta chains reported below all come from one sample, sequenced in a study of T-cell reconstitution after alpha-beta-depleted transplantation in children. For TCRbeta, the library was prepared with unique molecular identifiers. Each CDR3 protein gets one entry after TCRdb re-called the PCR reads with MiXCR. The profile shows 150,000 to 200,000 distinct CDR3 sequences, roughly 6.8% of them singletons. The sequences come from PBMCs from the stem cell graft donor, collected from the stem cell graft. The source is a human donor who donated a stem cell graft to a child with Wiskott-Aldrich syndrome.

There are many counts of this clonotype. The gene calls are TRBV4-1 and TRBJ2-5, with D unresolved. Germline values: CDR1 MGHRA, CDR2 YSYEKL. V gave up 4 bases and J gave up 2 bases, with 5 bases separating them. This CDR3 is built from 12 residues. CDR3 nucleotides: TGCGCCAGCAGCCGACCTCAAGAGACCCAGTACTTC. It yields the protein CASSRPQETQYF.

The chain couples TRBV20-1 to TRBJ2-1; 7 bases are shared with TRBD2. The V gene end was trimmed by 3 bases and the J gene end by 1 base; junction bases not matched to a gene: 6. The germline gives CDR1 DFQATT, CDR2 SNEGSKA (reference sequence). The CDR3 consists of 15 residues. CDR3 protein: CSARSLAESYNEQFF. The CDR3 nucleotides are TGCAGTGCTAGGAGTCTAGCGGAATCCTACAATGAGCAGTTCTTC.

This clonotype has a count of ten or more. V and J are TRBV29-1 and TRBJ2-1; D is undetermined. Germline V CDR1 and CDR2: SQVTM, ANQGSEA. The CDR3 totals 15 residues. Trimming shortened V by 3 bases and J by 8 bases, and 20 bases separated the two germline ends. This CDR3 is CSVDIQSAVSDEQFF. In DNA, the CDR3 is TGCAGCGTTGATATACAGAGCGCCGTGAGCGATGAGCAGTTCTTC.

The table lists this clonotype with many counts. V gene TRBV7-9 combines with J gene TRBJ2-7; D remains ambiguous. CDR3 length equals 14 residues. Germline values: CDR1 SEHNR, CDR2 FQNEAQ (reference sequence). V was trimmed by 1 base and J by 5 bases, leaving 12 bases between them. CDR3: CASSLDREADEQYF. As DNA, the CDR3 is TGTGCCAGCAGCTTAGATCGTGAGGCTGACGAGCAGTACTTC.

This clonotype was found many times. The chain carries TRBV15 and TRBJ1-1; tentative D call: TRBD1 (5 bases). V lost 1 base, J lost 3 bases, and 12 bases lay in between. The V gene's germline CDR1 is LNHNV and CDR2 YYDKDF (reference sequence). This CDR3 is built from 15 residues. The CDR3 protein is CATSRGQGWDTEAFF. The DNA of the CDR3 is TGTGCCACCAGCAGAGGTCAGGGATGGGACACTGAAGCTTTCTTT.

This clonotype showed up many times. The chain couples TRBV29-1 to TRBJ2-2; D is ambiguous. The CDR3 is made up of 15 amino acids. Trimming took 0 bases from V and 6 from J, leaving 14 bases between them. CDR1 is SQVTM and CDR2 is ANQGSEA in the germline V gene. As DNA, the CDR3 is TGCAGCGTTGAAGATCGTATAGGCAATTCCGGGGAGCTGTTTTTT. This encodes CSVEDRIGNSGELFF.

The chain couples TRBV11-1 to TRBJ2-6; TRBD1 agrees at 8 bases. Germline lookup yields CDR1 SGHAT and CDR2 FQDESV (reference sequence). V shed 5 bases, J shed 0 bases, and the junction held 12 bases outside the gene matches. The CDR3 totals 19 residues. CDR3 amino acids: CASSNHRGQATSGANVLTF. The CDR3 nucleotides are TGTGCCAGCAGCAACCACCGGGGACAGGCGACCTCTGGGGCCAACGTCCTGACTTTC.

This clonotype was found many times. The chain recombines TRBV15 with TRBJ1-2, with D perhaps matching TRBD1 (5 bases). CDR1 and CDR2 (germline): LNHNV, YYDKDF (reference sequence). CDR3 size: 12 residues. Trimming removed 8 bases from V and 4 bases from J, with 11 bases in between. This CDR3 is CATGGGTYGYTF. CDR3 nucleotides: TGTGCCACCGGGGGAGGGACCTATGGCTACACCTTC. Full variable domain (outside the CDR3, taken from reference TRBV15 and TRBJ1-2): DAMVIQNPRYQVTQFGKPVTLSCSQTLNHNVMYWYQQKSSQAPKLLFHYYDKDFNNEADTPDNFQSRRPNTSFCFLDIRSPGLGDTAMYLCATGGGTYGYTFGSGTRLTVV.

This clonotype has a count of ten or more. This chain links TRBV15 with TRBJ1-3; perhaps TRBD1 as D (5 bases). This CDR3 has 16 residues. Per the germline V gene, CDR1 is LNHNV and CDR2 is YYDKDF (reference sequence). V was cut by 3 bases and J by 0 bases, with 12 bases left in between. The CDR3 is CATSRGDGSSGNTIYF. Here the CDR3 DNA reads TGTGCCACCAGCAGGGGGGACGGCTCCTCTGGAAACACCATATATTTT.